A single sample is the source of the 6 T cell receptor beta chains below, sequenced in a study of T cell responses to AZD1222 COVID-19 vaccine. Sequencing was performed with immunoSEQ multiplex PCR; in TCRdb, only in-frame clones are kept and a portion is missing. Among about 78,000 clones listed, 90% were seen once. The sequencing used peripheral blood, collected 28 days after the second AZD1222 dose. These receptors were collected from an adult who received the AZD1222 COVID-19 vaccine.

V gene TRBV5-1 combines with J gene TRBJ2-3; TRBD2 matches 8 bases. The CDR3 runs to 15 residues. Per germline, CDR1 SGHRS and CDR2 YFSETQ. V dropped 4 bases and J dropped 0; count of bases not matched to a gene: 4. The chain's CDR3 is CASSTTSASTDTQYF. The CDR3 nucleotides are TGCGCCAGCAGCACGACTAGCGCTAGCACAGATACGCAGTATTTT.

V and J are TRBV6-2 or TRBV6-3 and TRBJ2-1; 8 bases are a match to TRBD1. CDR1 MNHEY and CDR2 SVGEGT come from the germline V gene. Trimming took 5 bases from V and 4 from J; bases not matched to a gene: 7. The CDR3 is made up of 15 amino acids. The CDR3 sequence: CASSDGQGAYNEQFF. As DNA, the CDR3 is TGTGCCAGCAGTGACGGACAGGGCGCGTACAATGAGCAGTTCTTC.

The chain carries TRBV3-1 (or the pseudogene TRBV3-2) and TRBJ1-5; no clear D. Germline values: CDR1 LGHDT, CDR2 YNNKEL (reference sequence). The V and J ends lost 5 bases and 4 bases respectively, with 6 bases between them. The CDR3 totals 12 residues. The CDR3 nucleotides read TGTGCCAGCAGCGCCGGGAATCAGCCCCAGCATTTT. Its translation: CASSAGNQPQHF.

CDR3: CASSEAYEQYF. CDR3 coding DNA: TGTGCCAGCAGTGAAGCGTACGAGCAGTACTTC. The chain joins TRBV2 to TRBJ2-7; no firm D call. The germline CDR1 and CDR2 sequences are SNHLY and FYNNEI. The CDR3 spans 11 residues. Trimming took off 0 bases at V and 4 bases at J, with 1 base between the two ends.

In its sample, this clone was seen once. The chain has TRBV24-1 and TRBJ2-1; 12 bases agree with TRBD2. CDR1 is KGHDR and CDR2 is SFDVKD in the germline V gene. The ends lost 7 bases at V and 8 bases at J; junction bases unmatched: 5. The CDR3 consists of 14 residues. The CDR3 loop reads CATRLAGGRDEQFF. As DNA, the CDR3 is TGTGCCACCAGACTAGCGGGAGGTAGGGATGAGCAGTTCTTC.

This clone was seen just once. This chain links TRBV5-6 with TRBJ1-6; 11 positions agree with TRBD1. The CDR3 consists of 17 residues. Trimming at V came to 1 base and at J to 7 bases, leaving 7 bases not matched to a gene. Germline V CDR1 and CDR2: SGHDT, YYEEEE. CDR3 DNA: TGTGCCAGCAGCTTGTACGGACAGGGGGCTTTCAATTCACCCCTCCACTTT. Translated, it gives CASSLYGQGAFNSPLHF.